Reported below is one T cell receptor (beta chain). These data come from a study of T cell changes during pregnancy in multiple sclerosis. The CDR3 has 13 amino acids. Germline V gives CDR1 LNHDA, CDR2 SQIVND (reference sequence). V was clipped by 5 bases and J by 2 bases, with 10 bases between them. The assay was immunoSEQ multiplex PCR, and TCRdb's table has in-frame clones only and misses some. The sample holds tens of thousands of clones, about nine tenths seen once. The source is a female donor in good health, enrolled as a control in a pregnancy study. The starting material was peripheral blood, obtained after pregnancy. V gene TRBV19 combines with J gene TRBJ2-7, with no clear D. CDR3 coding DNA: TGTGCCAGTAGTTTCGCGATTGCCTACGAGCAGTACTTC. Residues: CASSFAIAYEQYF.